This T cell receptor (beta chain) was profiled in a study of PD-1 blockade in classical Hodgkin lymphoma. Study-wide results and caveats: Lower baseline TCR diversity was reported for newly diagnosed patients than for healthy donors.

On this clone itself: Its antigen remains unidentified.

CDR1 and CDR2 from the germline V gene are MGHRA and YSYEKL. The length of the CDR3 is 18 residues. J lost 2 bases, V lost 1 base, and 10 bases had no gene match. The time point was: cycle 4 day 1 (C4D1), after less than 7 weeks of nivolumab. All patients experienced relapse after autologous stem cell transplantation, and brentuximab vedotin exposure was variable. Classification of best responses gave complete response, partial response or progressive disease. Only in-frame clones appear in the TCRdb table, and some are missing; sequencing was by immunoSEQ multiplex PCR. The data contain about 21,000 clones, 80% of them singletons.

The rearrangement links TRBV4-1 to TRBJ1-2, with 10 positions matching TRBD1. The sequenced sample was peripheral blood mononuclear cells (PBMCs), obtained before the fourth cycle of nivolumab. The sequence came from a human donor with classical Hodgkin lymphoma. The CDR3 region has the DNA TGCGCCAGCAGCCAAGGGGGACAGGGGCCCAAACGCAACTATGGCTACACCTTC. This sequence encodes CASSQGGQGPKRNYGYTF.